This TCR beta chain was retrieved from a study of T cell clonality in common variable immunodeficiency. General study results and limits: CVID subjects shared fewer TCRbeta clones than healthy controls did.

V shed 7 bases and J 3 bases; nucleotides not matched to a gene: 9. This CDR3 spans 14 amino acids. Germline V gene sequence: CDR1 DFQATT, CDR2 SNEGSKA (reference sequence). Blood samples were heparinized, about 5 to 9 ml per donor. Produced via immunoSEQ multiplex PCR; TCRdb's table is partial and in-frame only. The sample shows tens of thousands of clones, none of them appearing just once. This clone was seen repeatedly, ten times or more. Its antigen is undetermined. The DNA ends 3 residues before the CDR3 does, and the rest of the CDR3 is filled in from the germline J gene. The sample contains more than one DNA sequence encoding this CDR3.

The sample comprised peripheral blood mononuclear cells. This sequence was found in a person aged 18 to 70 in good health. J is TRBJ2-5 and V is TRBV20-1, with 9 bases matching TRBD1. The CDR3 sequence is CSVPTDRGEETQYF. Incomplete CDR3 DNA: TGCAGTGTTCCGACGGACAGGGGAGAAGAGACC.